The next 5 T cell receptor beta chains were all read from a single sample in a study of T cell repertoires in cytomegalovirus infection. TCRdb passed the reads through MiXCR, listing each CDR3 protein once. The table lists about 920,000 distinct CDR3 sequences, roughly 31% of them singletons. Their target antigens are unknown. This specimen was cultured CD8+ T cells from PBMCs, taken from culture after CMV antigen stimulation. All receptors derive from a human donor in good health (CMV status not recorded). Some clones in this sample may be carry-over from other donors' samples.

This clonotype appeared a single time. The chain uses TRBV19 and TRBJ2-6; D may be TRBD2 (6 bases). V lost 7 bases to trimming and J lost 3 bases, with 16 bases between them. CDR3 size: 16 residues. Germline V CDR1 and CDR2: LNHDA, SQIVND (reference sequence). The CDR3, as DNA: TGTGCCAGTACCTCCTTTGGGGGGATTGGGGCCAACGTCCTGACTTTC. Residues: CASTSFGGIGANVLTF.

The chain uses TRBV6-5 and TRBJ2-2; 7 bases map to TRBD1. The CDR3 has 16 amino acids. CDR1 is MNHEY and CDR2 is SVGAGI in the germline V gene. The junction had 4 bases not matched to a gene; V was cut back by 0 bases and J by 3 bases. CDR3 coding DNA: TGTGCCAGCAGTTACTCGGCAGGGGGTTACACCGGGGAGCTGTTTTTT. Its translation is CASSYSAGGYTGELFF.

This chain joins TRBV6-1 and TRBJ1-2; D remains ambiguous. Looked up from germline, CDR1 is MNHNS and CDR2 is SASEGT. Deletions cut 5 bases from V and 8 bases from J, with 15 bases between. CDR3 length: 13 amino acids. CDR3 nucleotide sequence: TGTGCCAGCAGTTACCTGGAGGGAGGGGGCTACACCTTC. Its protein is CASSYLEGGGYTF.

This sequence joins TRBV6-2 or TRBV6-3 and TRBJ1-1; maybe TRBD1 (6 bases). The CDR3 runs to 16 residues. Germline assignment: CDR1 MNHEY and CDR2 SVGEGT. With 2 bases removed from V and 4 bases from J, the gap between germline ends came to 17 bases. CDR3 sequence reads: CASSYRDPGTTTEAFF. The CDR3 nucleotides read TGTGCCAGCAGTTACAGGGACCCCGGGACAACCACTGAAGCTTTCTTT.

This chain connects TRBV12-3 or TRBV12-4 to TRBJ1-3; 8 positions agree with TRBD1. The CDR3 spans 14 residues. J lost 4 bases, V lost 7 bases, and 6 bases had no gene match. The CDR3 region has the DNA TGTGCCAGCATCTTAGGGGACAGGGGAAACACCATATATTTT. This encodes CASILGDRGNTIYF.